This T cell receptor (beta chain) was profiled in a study of OX40 agonist ivuxolimab in advanced cancers. Study summary: Patients received ivuxolimab, an agonistic anti-OX40 (CD134) antibody. Three patients responded partially, comprising one with hepatocellular carcinoma and two with cutaneous melanoma.

A few counts support this clone. Profiling relied on immunoSEQ multiplex PCR, and the TCRdb table lists in-frame clones only, not all of them. This table holds approximately 86,000 clones, approximately 91% found once. The CDR3 totals 15 residues. The germline V gene has CDR1 ENHRY and CDR2 SYGVKD. V was clipped by 2 bases and J by 5 bases, with 12 bases between them. The chain couples TRBV10-3 to TRBJ2-2; D remains unclear. The sequenced sample was CD4+ or CD8+ T cells sorted from blood, obtained in a trial of the OX40 agonist ivuxolimab. The clonotype originates from an adult with an advanced solid tumor such as melanoma, head and neck, liver or kidney cancer. In nucleotides, the CDR3 is TGTGCCATCAGTGAGGACCCCCCTTCAACCGGGGAGCTGTTTTTT. Protein: CAISEDPPSTGELFF.